The 3 T cell receptor beta chains presented below share a single source sample, sequenced in a study of T-cell reconstitution after alpha-beta-depleted transplantation in children. During its preparation, the TCRbeta library received unique molecular identifiers. Via MiXCR, TCRdb re-called the PCR reads, giving one row per CDR3 protein. The sample holds 200,000 to 250,000 distinct CDR3 sequences, 8.2% seen once. The sample consisted of PBMCs, mostly from graft donor cells, taken 180 days after TCRalphabeta/CD19-depleted stem cell transplant. These receptors were obtained from a male patient younger than 18 who had a stem cell transplant for acute lymphoblastic leukemia, so the T cells may come from the graft donor.

This clonotype was counted ten times or more. This rearrangement joins TRBV12-3 or TRBV12-4 to TRBJ1-1; unclear D gene. The CDR3 totals 14 residues. Trimming removed 6 bases at V and 0 bases at J, with 11 bases between. The CDR3 DNA follows: TGTGCCAGCAGGAGGTCGTGGATGAACACTGAAGCTTTCTTT. Residues: CASRRSWMNTEAFF.

This clonotype was observed many times. J is TRBJ2-7 and V is TRBV12-1; TRBD1 is taken as the D call from the table, unchecked against the DNA. TRBV12-1 is shown as a pseudogene. This CDR3 has 24 residues. The DNA for the CDR3 is TGTGCCAGCAGCTTTCCGGGACTCTGGGCGGAACGGACTAGATCATTTTGCCCCCTCTACGAGCAGTACTTC. Translating it yields CASSFPGLWAERTRSFCPLYEQYF.

This chain joins TRBV3-1 and TRBJ2-5; 9 bases match TRBD2. Germline assignment: CDR1 LGHDT and CDR2 YNNKEL (reference sequence). V trimming: 10 bases; J trimming: 6 bases; junction bases outside the gene matches: 15. The CDR3 consists of 15 residues. The CDR3 region has the DNA TGTGCCACCCGTCCTTATGAGCGGGAGGTAAAGACCCAGTACTTC. It yields the protein CATRPYEREVKTQYF.